Below are 11 T cell receptor beta chains sequenced from a single sample in a study of T cell responses to AZD1222 COVID-19 vaccine. Data came from immunoSEQ multiplex PCR; TCRdb stores just in-frame clones and leaves some out. This table holds roughly 140,000 clones, approximately 91% found once. This specimen consisted of peripheral blood, obtained 28 days after the second AZD1222 dose. These receptor sequences come from an adult who received the AZD1222 COVID-19 vaccine.

This chain joins TRBV11-2 and TRBJ1-1, with D perhaps matching TRBD1 (6 bases). The CDR3 runs to 14 residues. From germline, CDR1 is SGHAT and CDR2 FQNNGV. V was clipped by 2 bases and J by 0 bases, with 7 bases between them. The CDR3 nucleotides read TGTGCCAGCAGCTTAACAGGGTTGAACACTGAAGCTTTCTTT. Translating gives CASSLTGLNTEAFF.

The chain uses TRBV5-4 and TRBJ1-2; 7 nucleotides agree with TRBD1. Trimming cost V 0 bases and J 5 bases; bases outside gene matches: 7. Germline lookup yields CDR1 SGHNT and CDR2 YYREEE (reference sequence). This CDR3 region has 15 residues. The CDR3 nucleotides read TGTGCCAGCAGCTTGGACAGTGGACAGGCTTATGGCTACACCTTC. This translates into CASSLDSGQAYGYTF.

V gene TRBV10-3 combines with J gene TRBJ1-1; D is perhaps TRBD1 (6 bases). Between the trimmed V and J ends, which lost 10 bases and 5 bases, there was a span of 23 bases. Germline CDR1 ENHRY, CDR2 SYGVKD. The CDR3 has 15 amino acids. Written as DNA, the CDR3 is TGTGCCACCCAGGGAGGGCAGCTTCAGGGGACTGAAGCTTTCTTT. It codes for CATQGGQLQGTEAFF.

The chain carries TRBV3-1 (or the pseudogene TRBV3-2) and TRBJ1-1; no clear D gene. Germline CDR1 reads LGHDT; CDR2 reads YNNKEL (reference sequence). CDR3 length: 13 amino acids. V was shortened by 4 bases and J by 0 bases, with 6 bases between the two germline ends. CDR3 bases: TGTGCCAGCAGCCTAAAGATGAACACTGAAGCTTTCTTT. Translation gives CASSLKMNTEAFF.

In its sample, this clone was seen once. V usage is TRBV5-4 and J usage is TRBJ1-1, with no clear D. Germline V gives CDR1 SGHNT, CDR2 YYREEE (reference sequence). The CDR3 consists of 16 residues. V was trimmed by 1 base and J by 2 bases, leaving 15 bases between them. The CDR3 is CASSLPTEGPNTEAFF. The CDR3 region has the DNA TGTGCCAGCAGCTTGCCCACAGAGGGTCCAAACACTGAAGCTTTCTTT. Together with reference TRBV5-4 and TRBJ1-1, the CDR3 gives the full variable domain: ETGVTQSPTHLIKTRGQQVTLRCSSQSGHNTVSWYQQALGQGPQFIFQYYREEENGRGNFPPRFSGLQFPNYSSELNVNALELDDSALYLCASSLPTEGPNTEAFFGQGTRLTVV.

The chain links TRBV4-1 to TRBJ1-4; a weak D match, TRBD1 (5 bases). The CDR3 totals 15 residues. From germline, CDR1 is MGHRA and CDR2 YSYEKL. V was trimmed by 1 base and J by 8 bases, leaving 14 bases between them. CDR3 DNA sequence: TGCGCCAGCAGCCAAGGAGGTCAGGGAGGGGAAAAACTGTTTTTT. It is translated as CASSQGGQGGEKLFF.

The V call is TRBV11-2, the J call TRBJ2-1; 8 positions agree with TRBD2. This CDR3 region has 18 residues. V lost 1 base and J lost 0; bases outside the gene matches: 8. Germline V gives CDR1 SGHAT, CDR2 FQNNGV. The DNA for the CDR3 is TGTGCCAGCAGCTTAGCGGGAGGGAGGGGAAGCTCCTACAATGAGCAGTTCTTC. This gives the protein CASSLAGGRGSSYNEQFF. Complete variable domain (other parts from reference TRBV11-2 and TRBJ2-1): EAGVAQSPRYKIIEKRQSVAFWCNPISGHATLYWYQQILGQGPKLLIQFQNNGVVDDSQLPKDRFSAERLKGVDSTLKIQPAKLEDSAVYLCASSLAGGRGSSYNEQFFGPGTRLTVL.

This clone was detected once. V gene TRBV10-3 combines with J gene TRBJ2-4; tentatively, D is TRBD1 (5 bases). The CDR3 has 22 amino acids. Germline values: CDR1 ENHRY, CDR2 SYGVKD. With 2 bases removed from V and 1 base from J, the gap between germline ends came to 30 bases. The CDR3 protein is CAISEGWYRNRGLGSAKNIQYF. The CDR3 nucleotides read TGTGCCATCAGTGAGGGATGGTACAGGAACCGAGGTCTGGGGTCTGCCAAAAACATTCAGTACTTC.

The chain has TRBV11-2 and TRBJ1-2; D not resolved. The germline V gene has CDR1 SGHAT and CDR2 FQNNGV. The V end was cut by 3 bases, the J end by 0 bases, with 11 bases between. This CDR3 spans 15 amino acids. The CDR3 here is CASSLSRSANYGYTF. In DNA form, the CDR3 reads TGTGCCAGCAGCTTGAGTCGGTCAGCTAACTATGGCTACACCTTC.

The genes are TRBV12-3 or TRBV12-4 and TRBJ1-1, with D perhaps matching TRBD1 (5 bases). The CDR3 length is 12 residues. Trimming removed 8 bases from V and 4 bases from J, with 11 bases in between. The CDR3 is CASLGGTTEAFF. The CDR3 region has the DNA TGTGCCAGCTTGGGGGGAACCACTGAAGCTTTCTTT.

The chain has TRBV2 and TRBJ1-6; D uncertain. V was trimmed by 5 bases and J by 0 bases, leaving 8 bases between them. Germline assignment: CDR1 SNHLY and CDR2 FYNNEI. This CDR3 is built from 15 residues. CDR3 protein: CASSLQSSYNSPLHF. The CDR3 DNA reads as TGTGCCAGCAGTCTACAGAGCTCCTATAATTCACCCCTCCACTTT.